This T cell receptor (beta chain) originates from a study of shared clonotypes between healthy human individuals (dated by TCRdb to about 2020). Background for the entire study: The cohort comprised a couple of women and three men aged 18 to 49 years. For each donor, CD4 naive and CD4 memory were each given three plates, CD8 naive was given two plates, and CD8 memory was given one plate. Leukapheresis yielded between about 0.94 and 10 billion PBMCs per donor. Libraries were prepared and TCR repertoires were sequenced by different laboratories using diverse techniques, in order to increase sequencing depth and limit assay-specific biases. To estimate repertoire size and how much clonotype sharing occurs between individuals, the study deeply sequenced the blood TCR repertoires of 5 or 6 healthy adults.

As regards this clone: No cognate antigen has been identified for it. No quality values exist for individual bases; no much larger clone is one base distant.

The donors were healthy, HIV-negative adults who had no recently reported acute infections or vaccinations. All donors were Caucasian adults living in Nashville, Tennessee, USA. CD4+ T cells were enriched by magnetic negative selection; naive cells were then positively selected on CD45RA, and the negative fraction formed the memory subset. Blood was collected by leukapheresis, and PBMCs were isolated by Ficoll-Histopaque density gradient centrifugation and then cryopreserved in liquid nitrogen vapor phase. Analytical flow cytometry was used to check the purity and quantity of each magnetically sorted T cell population. From each sorted fraction, genomic DNA was isolated and quantified by UV absorbance on a Nanodrop 2000c. Using the deep immunoSEQ assay, TCR CDR3 regions were amplified from genomic DNA by multiplex PCR. Extracted genomic DNA from each cell subset was distributed evenly across all wells of several immunoSEQ 96-well plates, and each plate was treated as a replicate. For sorted subsets, each replicate PCR was loaded with about 200 ng genomic DNA, equivalent to approximately 27,000 T cell genomes. Purified libraries were measured with a Qubit 3.0 fluorometer, size-checked on a Bioanalyzer 2100, and measured again with the KAPA Library Quantification kit. Every immunoSEQ 96-well plate was sequenced on a dedicated single-read 150-cycle Illumina NextSeq 550 flow cell. On the study's bioinformatics: The immunoSEQ output contained only junctional sequences without quality scores, so filtering could not match that applied to full-length reads. To assign V/J genes and CDR3, sequences were annotated against IMGT germline references using PyIR, a Python wrapper for IgBLAST v1.9. Reads were filtered out if the reads had weak V/J assignments (E-value above 1e-6), no CDR3, stop codons, out-of-frame junctions, or ambiguous translated residues. A V3J clonotype was defined by an identical inferred V gene, J gene, and CDR3 amino acid sequence. The percentage overlap between two repertoires was calculated by dividing the number of shared unique clonotypes by the size of the smaller repertoire. Richness of each repertoire was evaluated using RTK rarefaction, the Chao1 estimator, and Recon v2.1 estimates of unobserved clonotypes. For all TCRbeta clonotypes obtained by the gDNA method from several donors, generation probabilities were computed with OLGA. TCRdb obtained this table from immuneACCESS and retained in-frame rearrangements with V and J assigned. These tables miss some clones; where compared with another copy, unresolved V genes account for less than half of the shortfall, and the remainder is unexplained. V and J calls and clone size are as listed in that table; D and trimming were resolved from the DNA. The sample contains around 1.5 million clones, 95% to 99% of them found a single time. Jointly, the top ten make up approximately 0.44% of the sample.

V is shortened by 10 bases, J by 0 bases, and the region joining them spans 10 bases. From the cysteine through the phenylalanine, the CDR3 covers 12 amino acids. The only DNA kept is the CDR3, 36 bases in frame from the first base. CDR1 and CDR2, per the germline V gene, are MNHNS and SASEGT. Here is what the overall study found, with its caveats: Compared with non-shared clonotypes, clonotypes shared by all four sorted-subset donors had higher generation probabilities. Across four donors, about 5% of naive CD4, roughly 3.4% of naive CD8, 2.3% of memory CD4, and 0.4% of memory CD8 clonotypes were shared. Incomplete sequencing was indicated by rarefaction of sorted-subset datasets, despite the large sequencing depth. Because the study included a small number of donors, the genetic and exposure-history diversity represented was limited. Larger estimated clonotype richness was generally found for naive subsets than for memory subsets. Pairwise subsampling led to the expectation that sequencing depth would affect the degree of clonotype sharing among donors. Sampling was limited to blood, and TCR repertoires in tissue likely differ from TCR repertoires in blood.

The sequence links TRBV6-1 to TRBJ2-7; the D segment could be TRBD1, given 6 matching bases. The sequence was obtained from a man aged 30 to 45 in good health. Material: naive CD4+ T cells sorted from blood. The cell subset or site label, read with the paper, signifies: CD45RA+ positively selected. The CDR3 loop reads CATRQASYEQYF. The DNA sequence is as follows: TGTGCCACCAGACAGGCCTCCTACGAGCAGTACTTC.